The 7 T cell receptor beta chains below come from one sample, sequenced in a study of OX40 agonist ivuxolimab in advanced cancers. Libraries were prepared by immunoSEQ multiplex PCR; TCRdb keeps only in-frame clonotypes and omits some of them. The sample records roughly 150,000 clones, under 95% being singletons. Sequenced material: CD4+ or CD8+ T cells sorted from blood, taken in a trial of the OX40 agonist ivuxolimab. The receptors were gathered from an adult with an advanced solid tumor such as melanoma, head and neck, liver or kidney cancer.

V usage is TRBV4-1 and J usage is TRBJ2-7; TRBD1 aligns across 9 bases. The CDR3 runs 15 residues. Looked up from germline, CDR1 is MGHRA and CDR2 is YSYEKL. Trimming at V came to 4 bases and at J to 4 bases, leaving 8 bases not matched to a gene. This chain's CDR3 is CASSPTGTGLYEQYF. CDR3 DNA: TGCGCCAGCAGCCCGACCGGGACAGGGCTTTACGAGCAGTACTTC.

This rearrangement joins TRBV19 to TRBJ2-2, with D hard to call. From germline, CDR1 is LNHDA and CDR2 SQIVND (reference sequence). Trimming shortened V by 5 bases and J by 0 bases, and 7 bases separated the two germline ends. The CDR3 is made up of 14 amino acids. This CDR3 reads CASSALTNTGELFF. Here the CDR3 DNA reads TGTGCCAGTAGTGCCCTCACGAACACCGGGGAGCTGTTTTTT.

The chain uses TRBV27 and TRBJ1-5; D remains unclear. The germline gives CDR1 MNHEY, CDR2 SMNVEV (reference sequence). V lost 5 bases and J 6 bases, leaving 20 bases between the germline ends. This CDR3 region has 16 residues. This CDR3 reads CASSPNLFASPQPQHF. The CDR3, as DNA: TGTGCCAGCAGTCCGAACTTATTTGCTTCCCCTCAGCCCCAGCATTTT.

V gene TRBV4-2 combines with J gene TRBJ1-1; no clear D. V lost 0 bases, J lost 3 bases, and 5 bases lay in between. The CDR3 consists of 13 residues. Germline CDR1 and CDR2: LGHNA and YNFKEQ. The CDR3 DNA reads TGTGCCAGCAGCCAAGATCGGGACACTGAAGCTTTCTTT. Protein sequence: CASSQDRDTEAFF.

The CDR3 region has the DNA TGTGCCAGCAGCCCCCAGGGACAGGCCCTTTATGGCTACACCTTC. It is translated as CASSPQGQALYGYTF. The chain links TRBV11-2 to TRBJ1-2; 8 bases match TRBD1. After removal of 5 bases from V and 5 bases from J, the junction contained 10 bases not matched to a gene. Germline CDR1 is SGHAT and CDR2 is FQNNGV. The CDR3 has 15 amino acids.

V and J are TRBV10-1 and TRBJ2-2, with 7 bases identical to TRBD1. The CDR3 runs to 14 residues. Looked up from germline, CDR1 is WNHNN and CDR2 is SYGVQD (reference sequence). V was clipped by 3 bases and J by 8 bases; unmatched bases: 6. The DNA of the CDR3 is TGCGCCAGCAGTGACCGACAGGGACGGGGGGAGCTGTTTTTT. Translation gives CASSDRQGRGELFF.

The V gene is TRBV28, the J gene TRBJ1-5; D is possibly TRBD1 (6 bases). The germline gives CDR1 MDHEN, CDR2 SYDVKM. The ends were cut back, 2 bases at V and 7 bases at J, with 27 bases in the middle. The CDR3 contains 19 residues. CDR3 DNA: TGTGCCAGCAGTTTACTACTCCTAGTACAGGGACGGCAGGGACAGCCCCAGCATTTT. This encodes CASSLLLLVQGRQGQPQHF.